A single sample gave rise to the 24 T cell receptor beta chains below, sequenced in a study of T cells in Graves' hyperthyroidism and ophthalmopathy. Template material for amplifying TCR beta CDR3 regions consisted of RNA transcripts. A first-round RT-PCR of the TCR CDR3 used the HTBI primer set. TCRdb redid the calling of the multiplex PCR reads with MiXCR, one entry per CDR3 protein. The repertoire holds about 290,000 distinct CDR3 sequences, with roughly an eighth as singletons. What was sequenced was blood. These TCRs come from a middle-aged woman with Graves' hyperthyroidism.

This clonotype was seen many times. The rearrangement joins TRBV6-1 to TRBJ2-2; either TRBD1 or TRBD2 may fit D (5 bases each). The CDR3 is made up of 14 amino acids. Per germline, CDR1 MNHNS and CDR2 SASEGT. Between the trimmed V and J ends, which lost 7 bases and 2 bases, there was a span of 11 bases. The CDR3 loop reads CASTRDLNTGELFF. Here the CDR3 DNA reads TGTGCCAGCACCCGGGACCTCAACACCGGGGAGCTGTTTTTT.

This rearrangement joins TRBV4-1 to TRBJ1-5, with D possibly being TRBD1 (6 bases). The CDR3 spans 17 residues. With 1 base removed from V and 2 bases from J, the gap between germline ends came to 15 bases. In germline, CDR1 is MGHRA, CDR2 YSYEKL. This CDR3 reads CASSQGAVAGGNQPQHF. For the CDR3, the DNA is TGCGCCAGCAGCCAAGGGGCTGTGGCAGGGGGCAATCAGCCCCAGCATTTT.

This clonotype showed up just a few times. The chain recombines TRBV7-9 with TRBJ2-2; D is ambiguous. Germline V gives CDR1 SEHNR, CDR2 FQNEAQ (reference sequence). Deletions cut 8 bases from V and 6 bases from J, with 10 bases between. This CDR3 has 12 amino acids. In nucleotides, the CDR3 is TGTGCCAGCCCGACTTTCCCCGGGGAGCTGTTTTTT. It translates to CASPTFPGELFF.

The genes are TRBV11-2 and TRBJ1-3; D ambiguous. CDR3 length: 17 residues. From germline, CDR1 is SGHAT and CDR2 FQNNGV. Trimming shortened V by 2 bases and J by 0 bases, and 14 bases separated the two germline ends. CDR3 nucleotide sequence: TGTGCCAGCAGCTTAAGGCAGTTGCTTATCTCTGGAAACACCATATATTTT. Its translation is CASSLRQLLISGNTIYF.

This clonotype has a count of ten or more. The chain recombines TRBV12-3 or TRBV12-4 with TRBJ1-1; no firm D call. With 5 bases removed from V and 6 bases from J, the gap between germline ends came to 10 bases. The CDR3 extends over 12 amino acids. CDR3 loop: CASSPFPAEAFF. In DNA form, the CDR3 reads TGTGCCAGCAGTCCCTTCCCCGCTGAAGCTTTCTTT.

This clonotype was found a few times. V gene TRBV29-1 combines with J gene TRBJ2-7; D is perhaps TRBD2 (7 bases). The CDR3 has 13 residues. Trimming stripped 6 bases from V and 5 bases from J, with 17 bases between. CDR1 is SQVTM and CDR2 is ANQGSEA in the germline V gene. The CDR3 loop reads CSVPGRGQDEQYF. Written as DNA, the CDR3 is TGCAGCGTGCCAGGGAGGGGACAAGACGAGCAGTACTTC.

V gene TRBV6-1 combines with J gene TRBJ2-1, with D tentatively TRBD2 (6 bases). This CDR3 contains 11 residues. Between the trimmed V and J ends, which lost 6 bases and 13 bases, there was a span of 13 bases. Per the germline V gene, CDR1 is MNHNS and CDR2 is SASEGT. The DNA of the CDR3 is TGTGCCAGCAGCCGACGACTAGACCAGTTCTTC. It codes for CASSRRLDQFF.

This clonotype was seen at least ten times. CDR3 nucleotides: TGTGCCACCAGTGAATACAATGAGCAGTTCTTC. It is translated as CATSEYNEQFF. The chain recombines TRBV24-1 with TRBJ2-1; D unclear. This CDR3 has 11 amino acids. The V and J ends lost 4 bases and 4 bases respectively, with 1 base between them. CDR1 is KGHDR and CDR2 is SFDVKD in the germline V gene.

The table lists this clonotype with many counts. The V gene is TRBV11-2, the J gene TRBJ1-1; D gene ambiguous. This CDR3 has 15 residues. The germline V and J ends were trimmed by 1 base and 1 base, with 10 bases remaining between them. CDR1 and CDR2 (germline): SGHAT, FQNNGV. The CDR3 region is CASSLVQAKNTEAFF. The DNA of the CDR3 is TGTGCCAGCAGCTTAGTCCAGGCTAAGAACACTGAAGCTTTCTTT.

In its sample, this clonotype was seen many times. The chain is built from TRBV19 and TRBJ2-2; D unresolved. CDR1 LNHDA and CDR2 SQIVND come from the germline V gene (reference sequence). The CDR3 sequence is 11 residues long. V was trimmed by 3 bases and J by 4 bases, leaving 0 bases between them. The CDR3 DNA sequence: TGTGCCAGTAGTATCACCGGGGAGCTGTTTTTT. Its protein is CASSITGELFF.

V and J are TRBV19 and TRBJ2-7, with 7 bases identical to TRBD1. This CDR3 is 14 amino acids long. CDR1 and CDR2 from the germline V gene are LNHDA and SQIVND (reference sequence). Trimming cost V 5 bases and J 2 bases; bases outside gene matches: 6. Here the CDR3 reads CASSPSQGAYEQYF. In DNA form, the CDR3 reads TGTGCCAGTAGTCCTTCGCAGGGGGCCTACGAGCAGTACTTC.

This clonotype was seen a handful of times. In nucleotides, the CDR3 is TGTGCCAGCAGTGAATCTAGCGGGAGGGCCAGGGATACGCAGTATTTT. Protein product: CASSESSGRARDTQYF. The rearrangement joins TRBV25-1 to TRBJ2-3; 12 bases are shared with TRBD2. Germline CDR1 is MGHDK and CDR2 is SYGVNS. The ends lost 1 base at V and 6 bases at J; junction bases unmatched: 5. The CDR3 loop spans 16 amino acids.

A remark on this clonotype: Compared with germline, one end of the junction differs, possibly owing to a read error. The chain combines TRBV6-4 with TRBJ2-6; D not resolved. There are 15 residues in the CDR3. CDR1 MRHNA and CDR2 SNTAGT come from the germline V gene. The CDR3 DNA reads TGTGCCAGCGGTGACTCAGAAGATGGGGCCAACGTCCTGACTTTC. Translated: CASGDSEDGANVLTF.

This clonotype has at least ten counts. The chain joins TRBV3-1 to TRBJ2-4; TRBD2 aligns across 11 bases. The CDR3 sequence is 17 residues long. Per the germline V gene, CDR1 is LGHDT and CDR2 is YNNKEL (reference sequence). V gave up 2 bases and J gave up 0 bases; unmatched junction bases: 3. CDR3 bases: TGTGCCAGCAGCCAACAACTAGCGGGAGTAGCCAAAAACATTCAGTACTTC. It yields the protein CASSQQLAGVAKNIQYF.

This clonotype was seen a few times. The rearrangement links TRBV19 to TRBJ2-4; 10 nucleotides match TRBD1. V lost 11 bases to trimming and J lost 8 bases; unmatched junction nucleotides: 3. CDR1 and CDR2 from the germline V gene are LNHDA and SQIVND (reference sequence). CDR3 length: 11 residues. CDR3 sequence (DNA): TGTGCCGTAGGACAGGGGGACATTCAGTACTTC. Amino acids: CAVGQGDIQYF. Looking up the rest from reference TRBV19 and TRBJ2-4 gives the full variable domain: DGGITQSPKYLFRKEGQNVTLSCEQNLNHDAMYWYRQDPGQGLRLIYYSQIVNDFQKGDIAEGYSVSREKKESFPLTVTSAQKNPTAFYLCAVGQGDIQYFGAGTRLSVL.

The chain has TRBV20-1 and TRBJ1-1; 7 bases map to TRBD1. Per germline, CDR1 DFQATT and CDR2 SNEGSKA (reference sequence). Germline trimming cut 3 bases from V and 4 bases from J; bases unmatched to any gene: 8. This CDR3 comprises 14 residues. CDR3 in DNA: TGCAGTGCTAGGACGAGACAGGGCGGCACTGAAGCTTTCTTT. Amino acids: CSARTRQGGTEAFF.

This clonotype has ten or more counts. This chain links TRBV28 with TRBJ1-4; D uncertain. From germline, CDR1 is MDHEN and CDR2 SYDVKM. V lost 6 bases to trimming and J lost 8 bases, with 16 bases between them. The CDR3 has 14 amino acids. CDR3 coding DNA: TGTGCCAGCAGGCCCACCGGGTCCCCAGAAAAACTGTTTTTT. Translation: CASRPTGSPEKLFF.

There are many counts of this clonotype. The V gene is TRBV2, the J gene TRBJ2-1, with a possible D match to TRBD2 (6 bases). CDR1 and CDR2 (germline): SNHLY, FYNNEI. With 6 bases removed from V and 2 bases from J, the gap between germline ends came to 20 bases. There are 17 residues in the CDR3. The CDR3 region is CASRTGVEGVTYNEQFF. In DNA form, the CDR3 reads TGTGCCAGCAGGACCGGGGTGGAGGGAGTAACCTACAATGAGCAGTTCTTC.

This clonotype was seen repeatedly, ten times or more. The chain joins TRBV7-2 to TRBJ2-7, with TRBD1 as a possible D gene (5 bases). The CDR3 sequence is 15 residues long. V lost 1 base, J lost 0 bases, and 10 bases lay in between. Germline V gene sequence: CDR1 SGHTA, CDR2 FQGNSA. The CDR3 loop is CASSLDRHISYEQYF. In DNA, the CDR3 is TGTGCCAGCAGCTTAGACAGGCACATCTCCTACGAGCAGTACTTC.

Many counts were recorded for this clonotype. V gene TRBV7-8 combines with J gene TRBJ1-3; the D gene is possibly TRBD1 (6 bases). Germline V CDR1 and CDR2: SGHVS, FQNEAQ. Trimming left V 2 bases short and J 2 bases short, with 13 bases between. The CDR3 spans 16 residues. CDR3 bases: TGTGCCAGCAGCTTAAGGACGGGGGCCACTGGAAACACCATATATTTT. Protein product: CASSLRTGATGNTIYF.

The sample holds many counts of this clonotype. J is TRBJ1-1 and V is TRBV19; D is possibly TRBD1 (6 bases). Trimming took 6 bases from V and 0 from J, leaving 11 bases between them. Germline CDR1 LNHDA, CDR2 SQIVND (reference sequence). The CDR3 has 14 amino acids. This CDR3 reads CASRGASMNTEAFF. The DNA for the CDR3 is TGTGCCAGTAGGGGGGCATCCATGAACACTGAAGCTTTCTTT.

V is TRBV12-3 or TRBV12-4 and J is TRBJ2-2; the D call may be TRBD1 or TRBD2 (5 bases each). The V and J ends lost 1 base and 4 bases respectively, with 16 bases between them. The CDR3 has 17 residues. This CDR3 reads CASSLGRDLLATGELFF. The CDR3 nucleotides are TGTGCCAGCAGTTTAGGCCGGGACCTTCTGGCCACCGGGGAGCTGTTTTTT.

This clonotype was counted many times. The V call is TRBV2, the J call TRBJ2-5, with D maybe TRBD1 (6 bases). Germline loops: CDR1 SNHLY, CDR2 FYNNEI. This CDR3 region has 15 residues. Trimming left V 8 bases short and J 1 base short, with 17 bases between. CDR3 nucleotide sequence: TGTGCCAGCTCAGCCACGACAGGAAGCCAAGAGACCCAGTACTTC. It translates to CASSATTGSQETQYF.

This clonotype was counted only a few times. This rearrangement joins TRBV19 to TRBJ1-4, with TRBD1 as a possible D gene (5 bases). CDR1 LNHDA and CDR2 SQIVND come from the germline V gene (reference sequence). CDR3 length equals 15 residues. V was shortened by 5 bases and J by 7 bases, with 17 bases between the two germline ends. The CDR3 nucleotides read TGTGCCAGTAGTCCGGACGGGAGGGGTGGTGAAAAACTGTTTTTT. Translated: CASSPDGRGGEKLFF.